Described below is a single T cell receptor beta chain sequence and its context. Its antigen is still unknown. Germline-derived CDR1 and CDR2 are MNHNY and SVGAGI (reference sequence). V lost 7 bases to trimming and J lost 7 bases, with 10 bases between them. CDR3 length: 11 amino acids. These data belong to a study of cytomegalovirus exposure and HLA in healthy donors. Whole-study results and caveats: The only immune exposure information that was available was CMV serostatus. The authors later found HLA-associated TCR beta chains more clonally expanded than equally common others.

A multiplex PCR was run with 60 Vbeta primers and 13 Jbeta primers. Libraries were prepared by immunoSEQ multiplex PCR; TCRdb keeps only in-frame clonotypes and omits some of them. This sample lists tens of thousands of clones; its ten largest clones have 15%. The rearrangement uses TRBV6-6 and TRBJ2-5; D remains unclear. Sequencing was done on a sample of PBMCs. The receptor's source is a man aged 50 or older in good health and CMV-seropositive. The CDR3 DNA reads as TGTGCCAGCACTACCTCTGGGACCCAGTACTTC. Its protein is CASTTSGTQYF.